These 14 T cell receptor beta chains originate from one sample sequenced in a study of blood T cell repertoires in COVID-19. Libraries were prepared by immunoSEQ multiplex PCR; TCRdb keeps only in-frame clonotypes and omits some of them. The table lists about 180,000 clones, around 80% of them singletons. The sequenced material came from peripheral blood. These receptors were taken from a woman at least 80 years old with COVID-19, enrolled during active disease.

This clone was counted only a few times. The rearrangement joins TRBV19 to TRBJ2-2, with 7 bases that match TRBD2. This CDR3 region has 15 residues. V dropped 5 bases and J dropped 3; count of bases not matched to a gene: 6. Germline CDR1 and CDR2: LNHDA and SQIVND (reference sequence). The CDR3 here is CASSSREADTGELFF. The CDR3 bases are TGTGCCAGTAGTTCCCGGGAGGCGGACACCGGGGAGCTGTTTTTT.

The chain is built from TRBV27 and TRBJ2-1; no clear D. V was cut by 5 bases and J by 0 bases, with 11 bases left in between. The germline V gene has CDR1 MNHEY and CDR2 SMNVEV (reference sequence). The CDR3 consists of 15 residues. The CDR3 DNA reads TGTGCCAGCAGTCCGACTGCAAGCTCCTACAATGAGCAGTTCTTC. Its translation is CASSPTASSYNEQFF.

This clone was recorded a few times. The chain carries TRBV18 and TRBJ2-7; TRBD2 matches 7 bases. The germline gives CDR1 KGHSH, CDR2 LQKENI. This CDR3 comprises 13 residues. Trimming removed 3 bases from V and 3 bases from J; junction bases left unmatched: 2. CDR3 amino acids: CASSPASGYEQYF. Written as DNA, the CDR3 is TGTGCCAGCTCACCGGCTAGCGGCTACGAGCAGTACTTC. Full variable domain (missing parts from reference TRBV18 and TRBJ2-7): NAGVMQNPRHLVRRRGQEARLRCSPMKGHSHVYWYRQLPEEGLKFMVYLQKENIIDESGMPKERFSAEFPKEGPSILRIQQVVRGDSAAYFCASSPASGYEQYFGPGTRLTVT.

The V and J genes are TRBV28 and TRBJ1-1; no clear D gene. Germline V gives CDR1 MDHEN, CDR2 SYDVKM. CDR3 length equals 12 residues. V was cut by 6 bases and J by 12 bases, with 17 bases left in between. The CDR3 sequence: CASRNERAASFF. The DNA of the CDR3 is TGTGCCAGCAGGAATGAGAGGGCCGCTTCTTTCTTT.

This chain joins TRBV21-1 and TRBJ2-7; the DNA was not used to check the table's D call, TRBD1. TRBV21-1 is shown as a pseudogene. The CDR3 runs 16 residues. This chain's CDR3 is CASSSSQGQAYYEQYF. Written as DNA, the CDR3 is TGTGCCAGCAGCAGTTCACAGGGACAGGCCTACTACGAGCAGTACTTC.

The chain is built from TRBV6-2 or TRBV6-3 and TRBJ2-7, with D unresolved. Germline-derived CDR1 and CDR2 are MNHEY and SVGEGT. V was clipped by 2 bases and J by 4 bases, with 18 bases between them. This CDR3 is built from 16 residues. Here the CDR3 reads CASSYDFPSPPYEQYF. Here the CDR3 DNA reads TGTGCCAGCAGTTACGACTTCCCGAGCCCCCCTTACGAGCAGTACTTC.

The gene calls are TRBV11-2 and TRBJ1-4; 9 bases match TRBD1. This CDR3 is built from 13 residues. Trimming cost V 5 bases and J 8 bases; bases outside gene matches: 3. Germline V gene sequence: CDR1 SGHAT, CDR2 FQNNGV. Here the CDR3 reads CASSIGQGEKLFF. CDR3 coding DNA: TGTGCCAGCAGCATCGGACAGGGGGAAAAACTGTTTTTT.

This chain links TRBV4-1 with TRBJ2-7; 7 positions match TRBD1. V shed 6 bases and J 0 bases; nucleotides not matched to a gene: 5. The CDR3 runs to 14 residues. Germline lookup yields CDR1 MGHRA and CDR2 YSYEKL. The CDR3 DNA reads as TGCGCCAGCAGTCCGGGACAGAGCTCCTACGAGCAGTACTTC. Residues: CASSPGQSSYEQYF.

The rearrangement joins TRBV3-1 (or the pseudogene TRBV3-2) to TRBJ2-1, with a tentative D call TRBD1 (6 bases). The CDR3 spans 15 residues. Germline lookup yields CDR1 LGHDT and CDR2 YNNKEL (reference sequence). V was clipped by 0 bases and J by 7 bases, with 13 bases between them. The CDR3 region has the DNA TGTGCCAGCAGCCAAGAAGGGACAAATAGGAATGAGCAGTTCTTC. Encoded protein: CASSQEGTNRNEQFF.

This sequence joins TRBV27 and TRBJ2-3; 9 nucleotides match TRBD1. The CDR3 has 21 amino acids. Germline CDR1 reads MNHEY; CDR2 reads SMNVEV (reference sequence). With 4 bases clipped from V and 8 bases from J, the junction kept 28 bases outside the gene matches. The DNA of the CDR3 is TGTGCCAGCAGTTCAACCTACATCTCGTTCCGGACAGGGGAGGCCCCAGTTACGCAGTATTTT. Translation: CASSSTYISFRTGEAPVTQYF.

The rearrangement uses TRBV7-9 and TRBJ1-1; 10 nucleotides line up with TRBD1. V gave up 1 base and J gave up 1 base; unmatched junction bases: 0. This CDR3 region has 15 residues. Germline CDR1 is SEHNR and CDR2 is FQNEAQ (reference sequence). In nucleotides, the CDR3 is TGTGCCAGCAGCTTAGGACAGGGGGCGAACACTGAAGCTTTCTTT. It encodes CASSLGQGANTEAFF.

V gene TRBV7-6 combines with J gene TRBJ2-3; perhaps TRBD2 as D (5 bases). V dropped 2 bases and J dropped 5 bases, with 8 bases sitting between them. This CDR3 is built from 13 residues. Germline loops: CDR1 SGHVS, CDR2 FNYEAQ. DNA of the CDR3: TGTGCCAGCAGCTTATCTCGGGAAGATACGCAGTATTTT. This translates into CASSLSREDTQYF.

The CDR3 bases are TGTGCCAGCAGCCCGCCGTTATCTGACAGGGAGCGTACCTATGGCTACACCTTC. The encoded protein is CASSPPLSDRERTYGYTF. The J gene is TRBJ1-2, the V gene TRBV12-1; the D call in the table, TRBD1, was not verified against the DNA. TRBV12-1 is assigned pseudogene status. This CDR3 comprises 18 residues.

The rearrangement uses TRBV6-6 and TRBJ2-5, with D maybe TRBD2 (5 bases). Germline CDR1 reads MNHNY; CDR2 reads SVGAGI (reference sequence). The CDR3 has 16 residues. The V and J ends lost 2 bases and 1 base respectively, with 14 bases between them. The CDR3 here is CASSYPDLRGQETQYF. DNA for the CDR3: TGTGCCAGCAGTTACCCAGACCTTCGGGGCCAAGAGACCCAGTACTTC.